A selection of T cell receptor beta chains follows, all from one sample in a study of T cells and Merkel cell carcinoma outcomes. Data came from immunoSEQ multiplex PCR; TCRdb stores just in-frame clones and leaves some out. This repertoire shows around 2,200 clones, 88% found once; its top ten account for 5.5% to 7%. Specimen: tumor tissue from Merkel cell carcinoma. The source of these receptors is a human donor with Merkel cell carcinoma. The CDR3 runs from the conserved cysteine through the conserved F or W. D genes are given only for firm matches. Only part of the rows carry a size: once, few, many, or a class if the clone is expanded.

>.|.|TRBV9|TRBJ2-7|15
TGTGCCAGCAGCGTAGCTTGGGCTGAGGGGGGCGAGCAGTACTTC
CASSVAWAEGGEQYF
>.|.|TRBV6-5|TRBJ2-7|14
TGTGCCAGCAGTTACGAAGGGGTGGGCTACGAGCAGTACTTC
CASSYEGVGYEQYF
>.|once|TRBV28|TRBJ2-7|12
TGTGCTGACTTCGGGACTCTCTACGAGCAGTACTTC
CADFGTLYEQYF
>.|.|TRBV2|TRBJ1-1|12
TGTGCCAGCAGTGAAACAGGGCTCGACGCTTTCTTT
CASSETGLDAFF
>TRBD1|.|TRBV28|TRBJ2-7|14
TGTGCCATCAGCGTGACAGGGCAGCTTTACGAGCAGTACTTC
CAISVTGQLYEQYF
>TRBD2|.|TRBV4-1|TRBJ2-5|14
TGCGCCAGCAGCCAGGGGGGGTGGGGAGAGACCCAGTACTTC
CASSQGGWGETQYF
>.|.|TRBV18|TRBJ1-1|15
TGTGCCAGCTCACCATGGCAGTCATCGAACACTGAAGCTTTCTTT
CASSPWQSSNTEAFF
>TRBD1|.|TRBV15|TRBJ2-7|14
TGTGCCACCAGCACCAGGGGGTCTCGGTACGAGCAGTACTTC
CATSTRGSRYEQYF
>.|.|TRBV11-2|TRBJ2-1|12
TGTGCCAGCAGTTTCGGGTACAATGAGCAGTTCTTC
CASSFGYNEQFF
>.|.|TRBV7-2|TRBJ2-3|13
TGTGCCAGCAGCTTAACTAGCCGGGATACGCAGTATTTT
CASSLTSRDTQYF
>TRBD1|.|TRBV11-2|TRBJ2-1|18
TGTGCCAGCAGCGGCACCGGGACAGGGGGTATCCATGGGAATGAGCAGTTCTTC
CASSGTGTGGIHGNEQFF
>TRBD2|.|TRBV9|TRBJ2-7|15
TGTGCCAGCAGCGTAGTTAGCGGGCCCTCCTACGAGCAGTACTTC
CASSVVSGPSYEQYF
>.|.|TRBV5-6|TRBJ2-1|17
TGTGCCAGCAGCTTGTTTGATTCGGTCAGCTCCTACAATGAGCAGTTCTTC
CASSLFDSVSSYNEQFF
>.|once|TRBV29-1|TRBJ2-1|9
TGCAGCGTTTCTGAGGAGCAGTTCTTC
CSVSEEQFF
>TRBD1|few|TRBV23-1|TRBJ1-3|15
TGCGCCAGCAATACAGGGGTAGGCTCTGGAAACACCATATATTTT
CASNTGVGSGNTIYF
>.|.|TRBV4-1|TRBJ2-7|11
TGCGCCAGCAGCCCCGGTAGCGAGCAGTACTTC
CASSPGSEQYF
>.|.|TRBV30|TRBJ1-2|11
TGTGCCTGGAGTTCAGAATATGGCTACACCTTC
CAWSSEYGYTF
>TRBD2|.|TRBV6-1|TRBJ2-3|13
TGTGCCAGCAGGGTGGCGGGGGGCGTTACGCAGTATTTT
CASRVAGGVTQYF
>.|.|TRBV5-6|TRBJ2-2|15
TGTGCCAGCTCTTCGCAAGGGGACTACACCGGGGAGCTGTTTTTT
CASSSQGDYTGELFF
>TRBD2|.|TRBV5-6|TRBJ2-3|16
TGTGCCAGCAGTTCCCTCAAAATAGCGGGAGGAGATACGCAGTATTTT
CASSSLKIAGGDTQYF
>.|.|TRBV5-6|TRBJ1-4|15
TGTGCCAGCAGCTTGGGGTTTTCTAGCGACGAAAAACTGTTTTTT
CASSLGFSSDEKLFF
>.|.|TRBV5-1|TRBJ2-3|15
TGCGCCAGCAGCTTATTGGGGGGCAGCACAGATACGCAGTATTTT
CASSLLGGSTDTQYF
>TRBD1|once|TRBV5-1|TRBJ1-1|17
TGCGCCAGCAGCTTGGGGGGGACAGGGGTGGCGAACACTGAAGCTTTCTTT
CASSLGGTGVANTEAFF
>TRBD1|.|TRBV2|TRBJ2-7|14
TGTGCCAGCAGTGGTCAAGACAGGGTGCACGAGCAGTACTTC
CASSGQDRVHEQYF
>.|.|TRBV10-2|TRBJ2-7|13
TGCGCCAGCAGCGCCCAGGGAACCTACGAGCAGTACTTC
CASSAQGTYEQYF
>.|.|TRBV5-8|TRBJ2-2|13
TGTGCCAGCAACTTCTGGGAGACCGGGGAGCTGTTTTTT
CASNFWETGELFF
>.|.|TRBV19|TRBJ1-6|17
TGTGCCAGTAGAACCTCATGGGGGGACGGTCATAATTCACCCCTCCACTTT
CASRTSWGDGHNSPLHF
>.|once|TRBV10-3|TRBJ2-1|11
TGTGCCATCAGTGACCGGAGCCTCCAGTTCTTC
CAISDRSLQFF
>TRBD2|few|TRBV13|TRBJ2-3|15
TGTGCCAGCAGCTTAGGGACTAGCGGAACAGATACGCAGTATTTT
CASSLGTSGTDTQYF
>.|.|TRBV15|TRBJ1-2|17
TGTGCCACCAGCAGAGAAGCGGGGTTGAACACTCCCTATGGCTACACCTTC
CATSREAGLNTPYGYTF
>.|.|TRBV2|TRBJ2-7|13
TGTGCCAGCAGTGATAAGGGGCGTAACGAGCAGTACTTC
CASSDKGRNEQYF
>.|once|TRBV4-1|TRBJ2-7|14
TGCGCCAGCAGCCAAGATCGGCAAATTTACGAGCAGTACTTC
CASSQDRQIYEQYF
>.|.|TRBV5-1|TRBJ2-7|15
TGCGCCAGCAGCTTGGATGGGATCTTCTCCTACGAGCAGTACTTC
CASSLDGIFSYEQYF
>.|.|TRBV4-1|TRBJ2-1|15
TGTGCCAGCAGCGGTCGGGTGGCAGGAGGGGATGAGCAGTTCTTC
CASSGRVAGGDEQFF
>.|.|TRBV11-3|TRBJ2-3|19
TGTGCCAGCAGCCCCCCCCACCCCCGGACGATATCTCGCACAGATACGCAGTATTTT
CASSPPHPRTISRTDTQYF
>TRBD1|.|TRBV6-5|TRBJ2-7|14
TGTGCCAGCAGTTTAAGGGACAGGGCCCACAAGCAGTACTTC
CASSLRDRAHKQYF
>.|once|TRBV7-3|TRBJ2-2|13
TGTGCCAGCAGCCCCAAGTTGGGCGGGGAGCTGTTTTTT
CASSPKLGGELFF
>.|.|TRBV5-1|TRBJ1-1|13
TGCGCCAGCAGCTTGCGGTGGGGCACTGAAGCTTTCTTT
CASSLRWGTEAFF
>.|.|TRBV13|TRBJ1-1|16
TGTGCCAGCAGCTTAAGGCTGTCTCGGAGGGTCACTGAAGCTTTCTTT
CASSLRLSRRVTEAFF
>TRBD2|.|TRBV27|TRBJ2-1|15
TGTGTCAGCAGTTCATTCTCTAGCGGGAAAAATGAGCAGTTCTTC
CVSSSFSSGKNEQFF
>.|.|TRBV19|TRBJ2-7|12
TGTGCCAGTATGGGCGGTCCCTACGAGCAGTACTTC
CASMGGPYEQYF
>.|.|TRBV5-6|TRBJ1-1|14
TGTGCCAGCAGCTCAGGGTGGTCGCTTACTGAAGCTTTCTTT
CASSSGWSLTEAFF
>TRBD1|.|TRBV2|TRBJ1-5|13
TGTGCCAGCAGCGGTACAGGGGGTGAGCCCCAGCATTTT
CASSGTGGEPQHF
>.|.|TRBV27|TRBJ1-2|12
TGTGCCAGCAGTTTATCAGGGTTCAGCTACACCTTC
CASSLSGFSYTF
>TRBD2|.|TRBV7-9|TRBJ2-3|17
TGTGCCAGCAGCTTAGGCGGCGGGGGGGCTAAGGCAGATACGCAGTATTTT
CASSLGGGGAKADTQYF
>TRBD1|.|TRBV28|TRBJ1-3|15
TGTGCCAACAGTTTAAAGGGACAGGGTCTAAACACCATATATTTT
CANSLKGQGLNTIYF
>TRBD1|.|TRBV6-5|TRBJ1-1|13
TGTGCCAGCAGCCCGGGACAGTCGGCTGAAGCTTTCTTT
CASSPGQSAEAFF
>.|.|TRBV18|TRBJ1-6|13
TGTGCCAGCTCCCCCCGGGAAAATTCACCCCTCCACTTT
CASSPRENSPLHF
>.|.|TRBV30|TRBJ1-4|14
TGTGCCTGGCACCAGGGGCCGACTAATGAAAAATTGTTTTTT
CAWHQGPTNEKLFF
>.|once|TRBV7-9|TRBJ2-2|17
TGTGCCAGTAGCAACACCTCCGGGACGCTGAACACCGGGGAGCTGTTTTTT
CASSNTSGTLNTGELFF
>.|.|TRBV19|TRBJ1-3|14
TGTGCCACCCTAGACATCTACTCTGGAAACACCATATATTTT
CATLDIYSGNTIYF
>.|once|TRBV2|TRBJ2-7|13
TGTGCCAGCACCTTATTGGACCGCTACGAGCAGTACTTC
CASTLLDRYEQYF
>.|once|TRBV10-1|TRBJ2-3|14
TGCGCCAGCAGGGGGGATCGGGTGACAGATACGCAGTATTTT
CASRGDRVTDTQYF
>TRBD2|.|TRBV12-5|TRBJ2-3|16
TGTGCTAGTGGTTTAGGTAGCGGGGGCTCCACAGATACGCAGTATTTT
CASGLGSGGSTDTQYF
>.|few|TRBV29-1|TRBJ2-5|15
TGCAGCGTTGTCCAAAGACCGCCGTACCAAGAGACCCAGTACTTC
CSVVQRPPYQETQYF
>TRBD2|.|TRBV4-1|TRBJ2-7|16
TGCGCCAGCAGCCTTGTAGATAGCGGGGAGTCCTACGAGCAGTACTTC
CASSLVDSGESYEQYF
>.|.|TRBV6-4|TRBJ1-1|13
TGTGCCAGCAGTGAGCGTATGAACACTGAAGCTTTCTTT
CASSERMNTEAFF
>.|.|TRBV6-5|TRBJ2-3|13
TGTGCCAGCAGTTACCGGGCCACAGATACGCAGTATTTT
CASSYRATDTQYF